A single sample gave rise to the 15 T cell receptor beta chains below, sequenced in a study of T cell responses to AZD1222 COVID-19 vaccine. Using immunoSEQ multiplex PCR, the repertoire was profiled, and TCRdb retains in-frame clones only, with some absent. Of about 190,000 clones detected, around 94% appear once; the ten largest clones hold roughly 4%. The sequences come from peripheral blood, collected 28 days after the second dose of the MenACWY control vaccine. Receptor source: an adult who received the MenACWY meningococcal vaccine as a control.

This clone occurred once. The V gene is TRBV10-2, the J gene TRBJ1-6; D is uncertain. The CDR3 has 13 residues. V was shortened by 8 bases and J by 7 bases, with 12 bases between the two germline ends. CDR1 and CDR2 from the germline V gene are WSHSY and SAAADI. The CDR3 DNA follows: TGCGCCAGCTATCCGGATCAAAATTCACCCCTCCACTTT. It specifies CASYPDQNSPLHF.

J is TRBJ1-6 and V is TRBV3-1 (or the pseudogene TRBV3-2); D is unresolved. Trimming removed 1 base from V and 7 bases from J, with 11 bases in between. Germline V gene lookup returns CDR1 LGHDT and CDR2 YNNKEL (reference sequence). There are 15 residues in the CDR3. CDR3 sequence (DNA): TGTGCCAGCAGCCAAGGTGGTAGACACAATTCACCCCTCCACTTT. Its protein product is CASSQGGRHNSPLHF.

CDR3 coding DNA: TGTGCTTCTGTCTCCCCTAGCAGTAGGGACGAGCAGTACTTC. The encoded protein is CASVSPSSRDEQYF. The genes are TRBV6-5 and TRBJ2-7, with D possibly being TRBD2 (5 bases). The germline V gene has CDR1 MNHEY and CDR2 SVGAGI. The CDR3 is 14 residues long.

There are a few counts of this clone. The chain combines TRBV7-2 with TRBJ2-7; D gene uncertain. The CDR3 extends over 14 amino acids. Germline V gene sequence: CDR1 SGHTA, CDR2 FQGNSA. The ends were cut back, 5 bases at V and 1 base at J, with 12 bases in the middle. CDR3 coding DNA: TGTGCCAGCAGCCTCTTCGCCGGTTCCTACGAGCAGTACTTC. Amino acids: CASSLFAGSYEQYF. Combining the CDR3 with reference TRBV7-2 and TRBJ2-7 gives the whole variable domain GAGVSQSPSNKVTEKGKDVELRCDPISGHTALYWYRQSLGQGLEFLIYFQGNSAPDKSGLPSDRFSAERTGGSVSTLTIQRTQQEDSAVYLCASSLFAGSYEQYFGPGTRLTVT.

The rearrangement joins TRBV11-1 to TRBJ2-7, with D possibly being TRBD2 (5 bases). V lost 5 bases, J lost 4 bases, and 12 bases lay in between. The CDR3 is made up of 13 amino acids. Germline values: CDR1 SGHAT, CDR2 FQDESV (reference sequence). The CDR3 DNA is TGTGCCAGCAGCCGAGGGCCTGAGTACGAGCAGTACTTC. This translates into CASSRGPEYEQYF. The full variable domain, in which reference TRBV11-1 and TRBJ2-7 provide the parts outside the CDR3, is EAEVAQSPRYKITEKSQAVAFWCDPISGHATLYWYRQILGQGPELLVQFQDESVVDDSQLPKDRFSAERLKGVDSTLKIQPAELGDSAMYLCASSRGPEYEQYFGPGTRLTVT.

J is TRBJ2-1 and V is TRBV19; 10 nucleotides align to TRBD2. Germline loops: CDR1 LNHDA, CDR2 SQIVND (reference sequence). The CDR3 spans 13 residues. V shed 5 bases, J shed 16 bases, and the junction held 11 bases outside the gene matches. CDR3 loop: CASSADLSGREFF. The CDR3 DNA follows: TGTGCCAGTAGTGCCGATCTAAGCGGGAGGGAATTCTTC.

This clone was detected once. The rearrangement links TRBV24-1 to TRBJ2-7; maybe TRBD1 (6 bases). The CDR3 loop spans 15 amino acids. V was cut by 7 bases and J by 1 base, with 16 bases left in between. Germline CDR1 reads KGHDR; CDR2 reads SFDVKD. The CDR3 DNA reads TGTGCCACCAGCAGTACAGGGACCAGGTCCTACGAGCAGTACTTC. This codes for CATSSTGTRSYEQYF.

The rearrangement links TRBV7-9 to TRBJ2-6; no definite D call. Germline values: CDR1 SEHNR, CDR2 FQNEAQ (reference sequence). The CDR3 consists of 13 residues. Trimming took off 6 bases at V and 0 bases at J, with 3 bases between the two ends. The CDR3 loop is CASRGSGANVLTF. For the CDR3, the DNA is TGTGCCAGCAGGGGCTCTGGGGCCAACGTCCTGACTTTC.

J is TRBJ2-1 and V is TRBV19; TRBD2 is a possible D gene (6 bases). Trimming left V 5 bases short and J 0 bases short, with 14 bases between. CDR1 LNHDA and CDR2 SQIVND come from the germline V gene (reference sequence). This CDR3 spans 16 amino acids. CDR3 bases: TGTGCCAGTAGTTCTGTAGGAGCGGGCTCCTACAATGAGCAGTTCTTC. Translating gives CASSSVGAGSYNEQFF.

In its sample, this clone was seen once. The CDR3 protein is CASSESGTTKLAFF. The CDR3, as DNA: TGTGCCAGCAGTGAGAGTGGGACAACTAAGTTGGCTTTCTTT. The chain has TRBV28 and TRBJ1-1; weak D call: TRBD1 (6 bases). Germline V gene data show CDR1 as MDHEN and CDR2 as SYDVKM. This CDR3 is 14 amino acids long. V was cut by 5 bases and J by 11 bases, with 21 bases left in between.

The gene calls are TRBV15 and TRBJ1-4; no firm D call. CDR1 and CDR2 (germline): LNHNV, YYDKDF (reference sequence). The CDR3 is 15 amino acids. V was trimmed by 1 base and J by 8 bases, leaving 14 bases between them. CDR3 coding DNA: TGTGCCACCAGCAGAGGCCGGGAAATTGGCGAAAAACTGTTTTTT. As protein: CATSRGREIGEKLFF.

The chain is built from TRBV6-5 and TRBJ2-2, with TRBD1 matching 9 bases. Germline V gene data show CDR1 as MNHEY and CDR2 as SVGAGI. Germline trimming cut 6 bases from V and 4 bases from J; bases unmatched to any gene: 6. The CDR3 totals 15 residues. CDR3 coding DNA: TGTGCCAGCAGCCCCGGACAGGGGCGCACCGGGGAGCTGTTTTTT. Protein product: CASSPGQGRTGELFF.

This chain uses TRBV7-9 with TRBJ1-1; D remains ambiguous. V lost 1 base to trimming and J lost 8 bases, with 11 bases between them. This CDR3 contains 13 residues. Germline CDR1 is SEHNR and CDR2 is FQNEAQ (reference sequence). The CDR3, as DNA: TGTGCCAGCAGCTTAGACGGCAGAACAGAAGCTTTCTTT. Translated: CASSLDGRTEAFF.

This sequence joins TRBV7-9 and TRBJ1-1; D is uncertain. Per germline, CDR1 SEHNR and CDR2 FQNEAQ (reference sequence). V lost 3 bases and J 2 bases, leaving 4 bases between the germline ends. The CDR3 spans 12 residues. CDR3 residues: CASSFENTEAFF. As DNA, the CDR3 is TGTGCCAGCAGCTTTGAAAACACTGAAGCTTTCTTT.

The rearrangement joins TRBV30 to TRBJ1-2; 8 bases map to TRBD1. The J segment lost 8 bases and the V segment lost 1 base, leaving 3 bases of the junction unmatched. The germline gives CDR1 GTSNPN, CDR2 SVGIG (reference sequence). The CDR3 spans 12 residues. CDR3 bases: TGTGCCTGGAGTGCCGGGACAGGCGGCTACACCTTC. Translating it yields CAWSAGTGGYTF.